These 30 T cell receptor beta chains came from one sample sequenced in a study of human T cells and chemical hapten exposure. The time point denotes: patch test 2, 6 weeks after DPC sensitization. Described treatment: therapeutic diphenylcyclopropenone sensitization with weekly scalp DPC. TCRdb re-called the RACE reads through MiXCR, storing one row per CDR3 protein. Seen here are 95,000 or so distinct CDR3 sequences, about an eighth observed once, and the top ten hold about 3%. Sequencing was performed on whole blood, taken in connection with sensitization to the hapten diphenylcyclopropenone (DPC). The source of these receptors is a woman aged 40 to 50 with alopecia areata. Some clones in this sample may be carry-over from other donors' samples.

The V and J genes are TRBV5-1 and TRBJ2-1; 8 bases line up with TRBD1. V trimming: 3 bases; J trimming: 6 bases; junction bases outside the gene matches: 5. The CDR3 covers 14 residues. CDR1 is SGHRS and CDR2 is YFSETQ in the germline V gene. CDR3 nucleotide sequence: TGCGCCAGCAGCTCGGGGACAGGTACCAATGAGCAGTTCTTC. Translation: CASSSGTGTNEQFF. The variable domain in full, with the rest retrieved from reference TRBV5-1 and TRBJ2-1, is KAGVTQTPRYLIKTRGQQVTLSCSPISGHRSVSWYQQTPGQGLQFLFEYFSETQRNKGNFPGRFSGRQFSNSRSEMNVSTLELGDSALYLCASSSGTGTNEQFFGPGTRLTVL.

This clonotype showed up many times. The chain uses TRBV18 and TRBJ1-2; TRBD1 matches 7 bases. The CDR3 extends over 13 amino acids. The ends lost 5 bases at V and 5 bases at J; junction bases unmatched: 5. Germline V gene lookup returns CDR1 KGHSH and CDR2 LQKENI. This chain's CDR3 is CASSVDRTYGYTF. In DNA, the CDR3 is TGTGCCAGCTCAGTGGACAGGACGTATGGCTACACCTTC.

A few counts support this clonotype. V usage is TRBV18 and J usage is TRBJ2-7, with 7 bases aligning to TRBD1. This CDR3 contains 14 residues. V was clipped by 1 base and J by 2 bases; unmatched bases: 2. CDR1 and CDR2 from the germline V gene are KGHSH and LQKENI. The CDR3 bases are TGTGCCAGCTCACCACTGGGACAGACCTACGAGCAGTACTTC. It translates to CASSPLGQTYEQYF.

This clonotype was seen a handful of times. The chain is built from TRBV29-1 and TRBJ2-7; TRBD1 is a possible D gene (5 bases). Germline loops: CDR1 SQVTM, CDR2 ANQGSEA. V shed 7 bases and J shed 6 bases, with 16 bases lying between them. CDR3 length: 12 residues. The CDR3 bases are TGCAGCGCCGTAGAACAGGTTTCCGAGCAGTACTTC. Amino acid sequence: CSAVEQVSEQYF.

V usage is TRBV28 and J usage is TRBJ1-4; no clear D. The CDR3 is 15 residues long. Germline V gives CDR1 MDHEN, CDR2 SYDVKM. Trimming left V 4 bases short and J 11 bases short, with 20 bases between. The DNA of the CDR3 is TGTGCCAGCAGTTCCGAGGACCGGCTAATTGGGAAACTGTTTTTT. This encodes CASSSEDRLIGKLFF.

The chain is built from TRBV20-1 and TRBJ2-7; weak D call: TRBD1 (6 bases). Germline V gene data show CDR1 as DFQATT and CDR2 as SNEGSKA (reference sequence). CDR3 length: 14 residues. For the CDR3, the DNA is TGCAGCCCCAGGGGCTGGGGACATACCCACGAGCAGTACTTC. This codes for CSPRGWGHTHEQYF.

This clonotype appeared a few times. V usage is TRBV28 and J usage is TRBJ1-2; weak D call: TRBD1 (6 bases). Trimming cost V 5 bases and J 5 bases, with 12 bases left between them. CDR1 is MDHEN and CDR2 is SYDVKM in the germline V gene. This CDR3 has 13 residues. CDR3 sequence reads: CASSVLQGYGYTF. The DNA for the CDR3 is TGTGCCAGCAGTGTCCTACAGGGATATGGCTACACCTTC.

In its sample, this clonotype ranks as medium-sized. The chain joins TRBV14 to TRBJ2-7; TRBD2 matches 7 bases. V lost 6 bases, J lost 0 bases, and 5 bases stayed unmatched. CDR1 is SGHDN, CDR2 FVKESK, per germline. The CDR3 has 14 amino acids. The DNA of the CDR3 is TGTGCCAGCAGACCTAGCGGTCGCTCCTACGAGCAGTACTTC. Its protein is CASRPSGRSYEQYF.

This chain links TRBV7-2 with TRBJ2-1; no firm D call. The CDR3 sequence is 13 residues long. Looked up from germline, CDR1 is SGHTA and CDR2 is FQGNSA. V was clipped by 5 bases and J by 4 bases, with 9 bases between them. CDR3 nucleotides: TGTGCCAGCAGCCCGTCGTATTACAATGAGCAGTTCTTC. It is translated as CASSPSYYNEQFF.

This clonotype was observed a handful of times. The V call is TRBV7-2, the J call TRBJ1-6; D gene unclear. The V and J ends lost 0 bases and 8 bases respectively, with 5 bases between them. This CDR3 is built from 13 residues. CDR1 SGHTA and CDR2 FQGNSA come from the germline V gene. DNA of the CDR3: TGTGCCAGCAGCTTAGCGAGAGATTCACCCCTCCACTTT. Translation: CASSLARDSPLHF. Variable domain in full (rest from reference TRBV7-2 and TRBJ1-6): GAGVSQSPSNKVTEKGKDVELRCDPISGHTALYWYRQSLGQGLEFLIYFQGNSAPDKSGLPSDRFSAERTGGSVSTLTIQRTQQEDSAVYLCASSLARDSPLHFGNGTRLTVT.

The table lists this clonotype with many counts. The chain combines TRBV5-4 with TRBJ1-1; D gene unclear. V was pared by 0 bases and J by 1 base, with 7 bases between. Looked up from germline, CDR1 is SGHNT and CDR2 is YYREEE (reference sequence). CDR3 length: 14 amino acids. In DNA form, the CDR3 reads TGTGCCAGCAGCTTGGTGCGGTCGAACACTGAAGCTTTCTTT. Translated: CASSLVRSNTEAFF.

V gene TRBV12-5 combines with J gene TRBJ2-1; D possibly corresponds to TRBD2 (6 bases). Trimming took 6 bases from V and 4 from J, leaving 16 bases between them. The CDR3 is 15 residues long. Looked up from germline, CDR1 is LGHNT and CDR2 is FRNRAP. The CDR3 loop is CASGPGDWKYNEQFF. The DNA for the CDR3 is TGTGCTAGTGGACCCGGGGACTGGAAGTACAATGAGCAGTTCTTC.

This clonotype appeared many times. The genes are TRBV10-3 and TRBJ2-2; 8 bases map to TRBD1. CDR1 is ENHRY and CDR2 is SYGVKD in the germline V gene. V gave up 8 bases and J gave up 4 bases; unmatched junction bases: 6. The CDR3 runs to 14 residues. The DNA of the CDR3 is TGTGCCATCGCCGGACAGGGTACCACCGGGGAGCTGTTTTTT. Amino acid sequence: CAIAGQGTTGELFF.

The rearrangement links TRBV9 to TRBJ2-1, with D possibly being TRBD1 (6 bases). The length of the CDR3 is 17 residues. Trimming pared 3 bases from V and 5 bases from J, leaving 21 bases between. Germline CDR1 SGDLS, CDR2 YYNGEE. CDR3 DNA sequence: TGTGCCAGCAGCGAGGGAAGCAGGGGATTTGCGAACAATGAGCAGTTCTTC. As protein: CASSEGSRGFANNEQFF.

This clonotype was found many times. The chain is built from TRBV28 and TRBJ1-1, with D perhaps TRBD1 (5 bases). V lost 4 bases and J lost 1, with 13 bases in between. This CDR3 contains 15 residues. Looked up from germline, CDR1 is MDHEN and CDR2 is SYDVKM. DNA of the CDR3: TGTGCCAGCAGTTCCCGCAGGGTCAAGAACACTGAAGCTTTCTTT. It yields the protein CASSSRRVKNTEAFF.

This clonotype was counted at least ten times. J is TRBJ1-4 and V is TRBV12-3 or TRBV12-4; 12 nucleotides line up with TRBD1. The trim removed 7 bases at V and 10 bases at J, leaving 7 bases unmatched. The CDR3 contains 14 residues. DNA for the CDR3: TGTGCCAGCATTCAGGGACAGGGGGCAGGAAAACTGTTTTTT. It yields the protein CASIQGQGAGKLFF.

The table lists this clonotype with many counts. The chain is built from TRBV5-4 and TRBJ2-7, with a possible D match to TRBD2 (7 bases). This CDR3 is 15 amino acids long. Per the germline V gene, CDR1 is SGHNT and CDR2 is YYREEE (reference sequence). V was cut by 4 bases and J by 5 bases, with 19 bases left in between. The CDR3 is CASSGRGARPHEQYF. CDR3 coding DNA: TGTGCCAGCAGCGGACGGGGGGCGCGACCCCACGAGCAGTACTTC.

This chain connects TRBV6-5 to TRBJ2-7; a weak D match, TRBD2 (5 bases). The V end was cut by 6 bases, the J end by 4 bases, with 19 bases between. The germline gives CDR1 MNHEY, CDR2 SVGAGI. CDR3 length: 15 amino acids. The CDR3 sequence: CASSPLQQTGYEQYF. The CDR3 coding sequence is TGTGCCAGCAGCCCCCTACAACAGACGGGGTACGAGCAGTACTTC.

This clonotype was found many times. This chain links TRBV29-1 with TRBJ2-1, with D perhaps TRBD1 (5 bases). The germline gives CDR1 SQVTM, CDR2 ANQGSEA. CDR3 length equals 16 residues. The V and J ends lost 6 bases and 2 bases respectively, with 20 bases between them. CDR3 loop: CSVATGANKPYNEQFF. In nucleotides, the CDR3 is TGCAGCGTCGCCACAGGAGCAAATAAACCCTACAATGAGCAGTTCTTC.

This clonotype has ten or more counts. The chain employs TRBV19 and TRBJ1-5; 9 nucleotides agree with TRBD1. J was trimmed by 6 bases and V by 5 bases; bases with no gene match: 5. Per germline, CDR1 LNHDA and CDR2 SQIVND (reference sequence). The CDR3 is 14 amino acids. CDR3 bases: TGTGCCAGTAGTTCCCGGACAGGGGCTCAGCCCCAGCATTTT. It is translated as CASSSRTGAQPQHF.

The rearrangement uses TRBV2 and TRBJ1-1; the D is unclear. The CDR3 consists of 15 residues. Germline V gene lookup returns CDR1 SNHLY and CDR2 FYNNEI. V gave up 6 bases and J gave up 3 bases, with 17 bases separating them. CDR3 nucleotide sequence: TGTGCCAGCAGGGAGGGTAGGTACGTCGACACTGAAGCTTTCTTT. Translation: CASREGRYVDTEAFF.

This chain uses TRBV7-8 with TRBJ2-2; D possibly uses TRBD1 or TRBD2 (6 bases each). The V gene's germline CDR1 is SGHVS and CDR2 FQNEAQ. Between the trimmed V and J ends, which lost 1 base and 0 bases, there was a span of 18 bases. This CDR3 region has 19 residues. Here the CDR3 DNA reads TGTGCCAGCAGCTTAGGGCAGGGGACTCTTGGATCGAACACCGGGGAGCTGTTTTTT. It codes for CASSLGQGTLGSNTGELFF.

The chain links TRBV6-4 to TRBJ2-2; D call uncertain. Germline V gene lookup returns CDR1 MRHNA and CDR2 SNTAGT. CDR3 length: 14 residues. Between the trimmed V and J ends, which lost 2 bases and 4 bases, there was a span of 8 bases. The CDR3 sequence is CASSDNPFTGELFF. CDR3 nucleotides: TGTGCCAGCAGTGACAACCCGTTCACCGGGGAGCTGTTTTTT.

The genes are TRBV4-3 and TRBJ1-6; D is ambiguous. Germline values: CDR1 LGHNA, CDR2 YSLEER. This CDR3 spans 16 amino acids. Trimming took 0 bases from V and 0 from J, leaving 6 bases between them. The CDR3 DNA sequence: TGCGCCAGCAGCCAAGAAGCCAGCTCCTATAATTCACCCCTCCACTTT. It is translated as CASSQEASSYNSPLHF.

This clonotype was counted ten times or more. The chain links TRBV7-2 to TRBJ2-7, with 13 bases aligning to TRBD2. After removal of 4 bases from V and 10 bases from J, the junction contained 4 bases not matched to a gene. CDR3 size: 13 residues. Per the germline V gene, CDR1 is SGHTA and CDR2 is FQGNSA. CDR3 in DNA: TGTGCCAGCAGCTGGGGGACTAGCGGGAACCAGTACTTC. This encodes CASSWGTSGNQYF.

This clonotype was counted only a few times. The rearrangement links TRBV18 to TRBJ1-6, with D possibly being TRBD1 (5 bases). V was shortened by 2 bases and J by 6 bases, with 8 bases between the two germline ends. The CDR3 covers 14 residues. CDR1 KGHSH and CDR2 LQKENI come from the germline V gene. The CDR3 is CASSPDSRNSPLHF. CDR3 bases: TGTGCCAGCTCACCAGACAGTCGTAATTCACCCCTCCACTTT.

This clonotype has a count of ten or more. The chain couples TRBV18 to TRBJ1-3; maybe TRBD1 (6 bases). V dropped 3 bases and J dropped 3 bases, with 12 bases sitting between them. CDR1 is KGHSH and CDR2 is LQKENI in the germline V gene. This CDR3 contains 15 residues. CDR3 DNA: TGTGCCAGCTCACCGATGGACAGCATTGGAAACACCATATATTTT. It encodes CASSPMDSIGNTIYF.

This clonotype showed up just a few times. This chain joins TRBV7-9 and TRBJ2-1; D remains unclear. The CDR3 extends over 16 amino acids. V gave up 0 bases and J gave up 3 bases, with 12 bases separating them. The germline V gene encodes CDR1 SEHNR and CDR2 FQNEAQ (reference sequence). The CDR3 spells CASSLATLLLYNEQFF. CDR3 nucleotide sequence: TGTGCCAGCAGCTTAGCGACACTCCTCCTCTACAATGAGCAGTTCTTC.

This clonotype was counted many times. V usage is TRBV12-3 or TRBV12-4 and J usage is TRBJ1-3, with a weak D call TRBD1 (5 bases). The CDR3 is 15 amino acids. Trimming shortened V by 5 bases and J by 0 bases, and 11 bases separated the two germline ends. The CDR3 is CASSPGISSGNTIYF. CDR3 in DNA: TGTGCCAGCAGTCCAGGGATTAGCTCTGGAAACACCATATATTTT.

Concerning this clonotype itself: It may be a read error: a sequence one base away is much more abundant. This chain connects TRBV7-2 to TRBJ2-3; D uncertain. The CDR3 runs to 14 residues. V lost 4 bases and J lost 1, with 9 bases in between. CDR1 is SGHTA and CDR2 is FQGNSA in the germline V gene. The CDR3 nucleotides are TGTGCCAGCAGCTCACGCACGGGCACAGATACGCAGTATTTT. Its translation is CASSSRTGTDTQYF.